Shown below are 30 T cell receptor beta chains from a single sample sequenced in a study of vaccination and CD4 T cells after COVID-19. Scientists ran DNA taken from cultured CD4+ T cells through the Oncomine TCR Beta short-read assay for sequencing. From the PCR reads, TCRdb called clonotypes with MiXCR, one entry per CDR3 protein. Here the sample spans thousands of distinct CDR3 sequences, approximately 38% being singletons. Documented treatment: roughly 11-day PBMC culture with coronavirus spike peptide pools or control peptides (ViraFEST assay). During the years 2011-2018, before the COVID-19 pandemic, the unexposed donor's CD4+ T cells were collected. These receptors' targets are unknown. The sequenced material came from CD4+ T cells from blood, cultured in vitro. The receptors stem from a human donor in good health.

The chain recombines TRBV11-2 with TRBJ2-7; tentatively, D is TRBD1 or TRBD2 (5 bases each). With 2 bases removed from V and 4 bases from J, the gap between germline ends came to 15 bases. The CDR3 spans 15 residues. CDR1 and CDR2 from the germline V gene are SGHAT and FQNNGV. Written as DNA, the CDR3 is TGTGCCAGCAGCTTAAGGACAATCGGGACGTACGAGCAGTACTTC. Protein product: CASSLRTIGTYEQYF.

The chain is built from TRBV5-8 and TRBJ2-2; D possibly corresponds to TRBD2 (5 bases). The CDR3 runs to 15 residues. Deletions cut 0 bases from V and 5 bases from J, with 11 bases between. The germline CDR1 and CDR2 sequences are SGHTS and YDEGEE. The CDR3 is CASSLAIRETGELFF. Written as DNA, the CDR3 is TGTGCCAGCAGCTTGGCCATCCGGGAAACCGGGGAGCTGTTTTTT. Complete variable domain (other parts from reference TRBV5-8 and TRBJ2-2): EAGVTQSPTHLIKTRGQQATLRCSPISGHTSVYWYQQALGLGLQFLLWYDEGEERNRGNFPPRFSGRQFPNYSSELNVNALELEDSALYLCASSLAIRETGELFFGEGSRLTVL.

V is TRBV20-1 and J is TRBJ1-1; maybe TRBD1 (5 bases). CDR3 length: 14 residues. Trimming removed 2 bases from V and 6 bases from J, with 16 bases in between. Germline values: CDR1 DFQATT, CDR2 SNEGSKA (reference sequence). The CDR3 region is CSARRPDRIAEAFF. CDR3 nucleotide sequence: TGCAGTGCTAGAAGGCCCGACAGAATAGCTGAAGCTTTCTTT.

This clonotype was seen only a few times. The chain has TRBV6-2 or TRBV6-3 and TRBJ2-3; TRBD1 matches 7 bases. The length of the CDR3 is 14 residues. V dropped 4 bases and J dropped 8; count of bases not matched to a gene: 9. CDR1 is MNHEY and CDR2 is SVGEGT in the germline V gene. The CDR3 DNA reads TGTGCCAGCAGTTTAGCAGGGCCAGGGGGTACGCAGTATTTT. It encodes CASSLAGPGGTQYF.

In its sample, this clonotype was seen a few times. The chain employs TRBV5-4 and TRBJ1-1; TRBD1 matches 7 bases. The CDR3 extends over 14 amino acids. Trimming at V came to 4 bases and at J to 3 bases, leaving 6 bases not matched to a gene. Germline V lookup: CDR1 SGHNT, CDR2 YYREEE (reference sequence). The CDR3 spells CASSRQGPDTEAFF. CDR3 bases: TGTGCCAGCAGCCGACAGGGCCCGGACACTGAAGCTTTCTTT.

This clonotype was observed a handful of times. In nucleotides, the CDR3 is TGTGCCAGTAGTATTGGCGGGAATTCACCCCTCCACTTT. Its translation: CASSIGGNSPLHF. This chain joins TRBV19 and TRBJ1-6; the D is unclear. This CDR3 spans 13 amino acids. Trimming removed 3 bases at V and 7 bases at J, with 7 bases between. Germline V lookup: CDR1 LNHDA, CDR2 SQIVND (reference sequence).

This clonotype turned up a few times. V is TRBV20-1 and J is TRBJ1-5; D uncertain. From germline, CDR1 is DFQATT and CDR2 SNEGSKA (reference sequence). The CDR3 is made up of 13 amino acids. Between the trimmed V and J ends, which lost 7 bases and 4 bases, there was a span of 14 bases. The CDR3 coding sequence is TGCAGTGTATCGCTTGGGCCAAATCAGCCCCAGCATTTT. It encodes CSVSLGPNQPQHF.

This clonotype is termed hyperexpanded. The chain has TRBV6-2 or TRBV6-3 and TRBJ2-1; D possibly corresponds to TRBD2 (6 bases). This CDR3 comprises 13 residues. V was pared by 6 bases and J by 6 bases, with 12 bases between. Germline CDR1 MNHEY, CDR2 SVGEGT. The CDR3 region has the DNA TGTGCCAGCAGGGAGGGATGGCTCAATGAGCAGTTCTTC. This codes for CASREGWLNEQFF.

This clonotype turned up a few times. The rearrangement joins TRBV5-4 to TRBJ2-7; maybe TRBD2 (6 bases). This CDR3 comprises 15 residues. V dropped 2 bases and J dropped 0 bases, with 12 bases sitting between them. Per germline, CDR1 SGHNT and CDR2 YYREEE (reference sequence). The CDR3 DNA reads TGTGCCAGCAGCTTTCGGGACTGGTACTCCTACGAGCAGTACTTC. Its protein is CASSFRDWYSYEQYF.

The chain carries TRBV21-1 and TRBJ2-7; the table's D call, TRBD1, has no DNA check behind it. TRBV21-1 is listed as a pseudogene. The CDR3 length is 14 residues. The CDR3 protein is CASSKRGTSYEQYF. The CDR3 DNA sequence: TGTGCCAGCAGCAAACGGGGGACGAGCTACGAGCAGTACTTC.

This clonotype was seen more than once but under ten times. J is TRBJ1-2 and V is TRBV27, with 10 bases that match TRBD1. Germline V gene lookup returns CDR1 MNHEY and CDR2 SMNVEV (reference sequence). The CDR3 is 15 amino acids. Unmatched junction bases numbered 10, after V lost 6 bases and J lost 6 bases. The CDR3 DNA is TGTGCCAGCAGCCACGTACCGGGACAGGGGCATGGCTACACCTTC. This codes for CASSHVPGQGHGYTF.

This clonotype was observed a handful of times. This chain joins TRBV7-2 and TRBJ2-7; D uncertain. Deletions cut 5 bases from V and 0 bases from J, with 14 bases between. Looked up from germline, CDR1 is SGHTA and CDR2 is FQGNSA. This CDR3 is 15 amino acids long. CDR3 sequence reads: CASSPDGTTSYEQYF. The DNA of the CDR3 is TGTGCCAGCAGCCCCGACGGCACGACCTCCTACGAGCAGTACTTC.

This rearrangement joins TRBV7-9 to TRBJ1-1, with a tentative D call TRBD1 (5 bases). Per germline, CDR1 SEHNR and CDR2 FQNEAQ (reference sequence). V was trimmed by 5 bases and J by 10 bases, leaving 11 bases between them. The CDR3 contains 11 residues. The CDR3 spells CASSLRDAAFF. DNA for the CDR3: TGTGCCAGCAGCCTCAGGGATGCAGCTTTCTTT.

The rearrangement links TRBV9 to TRBJ1-2, with TRBD1 as a possible D gene (6 bases). Germline assignment: CDR1 SGDLS and CDR2 YYNGEE. The V end was cut by 4 bases, the J end by 10 bases, with 11 bases between. This CDR3 region has 11 residues. Here the CDR3 reads CASSINRDYTF. The CDR3 DNA sequence: TGTGCCAGCAGCATTAACAGGGACTACACCTTC. The full variable domain, with the rest looked up from reference TRBV9 and TRBJ1-2, is DSGVTQTPKHLITATGQRVTLRCSPRSGDLSVYWYQQSLDQGLQFLIQYYNGEERAKGNILERFSAQQFPDLHSELNLSSLELGDSALYFCASSINRDYTFGSGTRLTVV.

V is TRBV15 and J is TRBJ1-1; D is ambiguous. The V gene's germline CDR1 is LNHNV and CDR2 YYDKDF (reference sequence). V lost 0 bases and J lost 12, with 11 bases in between. The CDR3 runs 12 residues. CDR3 loop: CATSREEGTTFF. In nucleotides, the CDR3 is TGTGCCACCAGCAGAGAGGAGGGTACGACTTTCTTT.

This clonotype has only a few counts. V usage is TRBV19 and J usage is TRBJ1-5; TRBD1 might be the D (5 bases). The CDR3 consists of 13 residues. V was pared by 9 bases and J by 4 bases, with 13 bases between. Per the germline V gene, CDR1 is LNHDA and CDR2 is SQIVND (reference sequence). CDR3 in DNA: TGTGCCAGCGAGGGGAGGGTGAATCAGCCCCAGCATTTT. Protein product: CASEGRVNQPQHF.

The chain joins TRBV2 to TRBJ1-1; D might be TRBD1 (6 bases). V lost 3 bases and J lost 7, with 18 bases in between. Germline CDR1 reads SNHLY; CDR2 reads FYNNEI. CDR3 length equals 15 residues. CDR3 coding DNA: TGTGCCAGCAGTGAGGACAGTCATGGATTGGATGAAGCTTTCTTT. It yields the protein CASSEDSHGLDEAFF.

This clonotype occurred a few times. The gene calls are TRBV20-1 and TRBJ1-1; no definite D call. V lost 2 bases, J lost 0 bases, and 7 bases lay in between. Per the germline V gene, CDR1 is DFQATT and CDR2 is SNEGSKA (reference sequence). The CDR3 sequence is 13 residues long. CDR3 residues: CSARRVMNTEAFF. The CDR3 bases are TGCAGTGCTAGAAGAGTGATGAACACTGAAGCTTTCTTT.

The CDR3 here is CSVSRGRTDTQYF. In DNA, the CDR3 is TGCAGCGTTAGTCGGGGACGGACAGATACGCAGTATTTT. The chain uses TRBV29-1 and TRBJ2-3; D possibly matches TRBD1 or TRBD2 (5 bases each). Germline V CDR1 and CDR2: SQVTM, ANQGSEA. The length of the CDR3 is 13 residues. V shed 5 bases and J shed 3 bases, with 12 bases lying between them.

The gene calls are TRBV18 and TRBJ1-1; D not resolved. The CDR3 covers 13 residues. CDR1 and CDR2 (germline): KGHSH, LQKENI. V lost 4 bases, J lost 1 base, and 7 bases lay in between. CDR3 coding DNA: TGTGCCAGCTCACTTTCGGCGAACACTGAAGCTTTCTTT. It translates to CASSLSANTEAFF.

The CDR3 loop reads CASPRSIRQGAKSNQPQHF. Here the CDR3 DNA reads TGTGCCAGCCCGCGGAGCATTCGACAGGGGGCCAAATCAAATCAGCCCCAGCATTTT. The chain uses TRBV19 and TRBJ1-5, with 10 nucleotides matching TRBD1. Per germline, CDR1 LNHDA and CDR2 SQIVND (reference sequence). The V gene end was trimmed by 9 bases and the J gene end by 4 bases; junction bases not matched to a gene: 21. CDR3 size: 19 residues.

The V gene is TRBV12-3 or TRBV12-4, the J gene TRBJ1-6, with 7 bases identical to TRBD1. This CDR3 has 14 residues. J was trimmed by 9 bases and V by 7 bases; bases with no gene match: 9. The CDR3 nucleotides are TGTGCCAGCACATTTGGGACAGAGATTTCACCCCTCCACTTT. Translation gives CASTFGTEISPLHF.

This clonotype occurred a few times. The V call is TRBV11-3, the J call TRBJ2-1; possibly TRBD2 for D (5 bases). The CDR3 is 12 residues long. Germline loops: CDR1 SGHNT, CDR2 YENEEA. The ends were cut back, 5 bases at V and 8 bases at J, with 10 bases in the middle. The CDR3 region is CASSGSRDEQFF. CDR3 bases: TGTGCCAGCAGCGGGAGCCGCGATGAGCAGTTCTTC.

The chain recombines TRBV7-9 with TRBJ2-7; 7 bases are shared with TRBD1. V shed 1 base, J shed 4 bases, and the junction held 7 bases outside the gene matches. The CDR3 sequence is 15 residues long. CDR1 SEHNR and CDR2 FQNEAQ come from the germline V gene (reference sequence). The CDR3 here is CASSLVWDSKYEQYF. In nucleotides, the CDR3 is TGTGCCAGCAGCTTAGTGTGGGACAGCAAATACGAGCAGTACTTC.

V usage is TRBV7-2 and J usage is TRBJ2-5; TRBD1 aligns across 9 bases. CDR3 length: 14 residues. Germline trimming cut 0 bases from V and 5 bases from J; bases unmatched to any gene: 1. The germline gives CDR1 SGHTA, CDR2 FQGNSA. CDR3 in amino acids: CASSLATGGETQYF. CDR3 coding DNA: TGTGCCAGCAGCTTAGCGACAGGGGGGGAGACCCAGTACTTC.

The rearrangement uses TRBV28 and TRBJ2-2; D is unresolved. Deletions cut 6 bases from V and 4 bases from J, with 9 bases between. The CDR3 has 13 amino acids. Germline assignment: CDR1 MDHEN and CDR2 SYDVKM. The CDR3 DNA is TGTGCCAGCAGAACCCAGAGCACCGGGGAGCTGTTTTTT. Translation: CASRTQSTGELFF.

V is TRBV7-6 and J is TRBJ1-6, with D tentatively TRBD1 (5 bases). Between the trimmed V and J ends, which lost 1 base and 7 bases, there was a span of 11 bases. The CDR3 is 15 amino acids. CDR1 and CDR2 (germline): SGHVS, FNYEAQ. The CDR3 sequence: CASSLGQGSNSPLHF. The CDR3 region has the DNA TGTGCCAGCAGCTTAGGTCAGGGTTCCAATTCACCCCTCCACTTT.

The chain links TRBV12-3 or TRBV12-4 to TRBJ2-1, with 7 bases aligning to TRBD2. The CDR3 has 13 residues. Germline trimming cut 3 bases from V and 15 bases from J; bases unmatched to any gene: 11. The CDR3 loop reads CASSFSGDGRRFF. The CDR3 nucleotides read TGTGCCAGCAGTTTTTCGGGGGACGGGAGGCGGTTCTTC.

Notes on this clonotype: At one of its ends the junction is not consistent with the germline gene, which may arise from a read error. CDR3 coding DNA: TGTGCCAGCAGCTTCGGGACAGCTTATAATTCACCCCTCTACTTT. Its protein is CASSFGTAYNSPLYF. This rearrangement joins TRBV7-9 to TRBJ1-6, with 7 bases that match TRBD1. Germline lookup yields CDR1 SEHNR and CDR2 FQNEAQ (reference sequence). The CDR3 consists of 15 residues.

The CDR3 region is CSAQYHEQYF. The CDR3 bases are TGCAGTGCTCAGTATCACGAGCAGTACTTC. The genes are TRBV20-1 and TRBJ2-7; D is unclear. The length of the CDR3 is 10 residues. Germline-derived CDR1 and CDR2 are DFQATT and SNEGSKA (reference sequence). Between the trimmed V and J ends, which lost 5 bases and 5 bases, there was a span of 7 bases.